The 5 T cell receptor beta chains in this list originate from one sample, sequenced in a study of CD8 T cells in Susac syndrome. Roughly 0.5 to 1 ug RNA was reverse transcribed with random hexamers. One entry per CDR3 protein, called by TCRdb with MiXCR from the immunoSEQ multiplex PCR reads. Among 75,000 to 100,000 distinct CDR3 sequences listed, approximately 95% were seen once. Sequencing input: CD8+ T cells from PBMCs. Receptors originate from a human donor with Susac syndrome.

The V and J genes are TRBV6-5 and TRBJ2-5, with D unclear. The CDR3 length is 14 residues. The ends were cut back, 2 bases at V and 0 bases at J, with 7 bases in the middle. The germline V gene has CDR1 MNHEY and CDR2 SVGAGI. The CDR3 DNA follows: TGTGCCAGCAGTTACGATTTGAACCAAGAGACCCAGTACTTC. Encoded protein: CASSYDLNQETQYF.

The genes are TRBV28 and TRBJ2-7, with 9 bases lining up with TRBD1. The CDR3 has 15 amino acids. The V segment lost 8 bases and the J segment 3 bases; nucleotides outside the gene matches: 11. Looked up from germline, CDR1 is MDHEN and CDR2 is SYDVKM. CDR3 amino acids: CASGPLGTGFYEQYF. CDR3 DNA sequence: TGTGCCAGCGGACCTCTGGGGACAGGGTTCTACGAGCAGTACTTC.

This rearrangement joins TRBV20-1 to TRBJ1-5; 7 nucleotides line up with TRBD1. Germline V gives CDR1 DFQATT, CDR2 SNEGSKA (reference sequence). The V and J ends lost 3 bases and 7 bases, in that order; junction bases with no gene match: 9. The CDR3 has 14 amino acids. The CDR3 spells CSARDVAGGQPQHF. CDR3 DNA sequence: TGCAGTGCTAGGGATGTCGCAGGGGGACAGCCCCAGCATTTT.

The chain is built from TRBV3-1 and TRBJ2-1, with 8 bases matching TRBD2. Germline CDR1 is LGHDT and CDR2 is YNNKEL (reference sequence). Trimming cost V 1 base and J 6 bases; bases outside gene matches: 5. The CDR3 loop spans 15 amino acids. The CDR3 spells CASSQAAGEPNEQFF. The CDR3 region has the DNA TGTGCCAGCAGCCAAGCAGCGGGAGAACCCAATGAGCAGTTCTTC.

The chain carries TRBV1 and TRBJ2-7; no DNA check was done on the table's D call, TRBD2. TRBV1 constitutes a pseudogene. CDR3 length: 14 amino acids. CDR3 nucleotide sequence: TGCACCAGCACCAAACTAGCGGGAGGCTACGAGCAGTACTTC. Protein: CTSTKLAGGYEQYF.